A selection of T cell receptor beta chains follows, all from one sample in a study of T cells expressing NK-cell markers. Reprocessing the 5' RACE reads, TCRdb reports a single entry for every CDR3 protein and omits DNA. The listing contains about 260,000 distinct CDR3 sequences. Sequencing used blood T cells: a sorted CD56 or NKG2C T cell subset, CD4+ or CD8+ T cells, or bulk PBMC T cells (not recorded which). Receptor source: a man between 18 and 29 years old in good health. Both conserved end residues are part of each CDR3.

>TRBV5-4|TRBJ2-1
CASSSAGTLYNEQFF
>TRBV19|TRBJ1-5
CASSRGQPNQPQHF
>TRBV18|TRBJ1-1
CASSQGTTVPHSTEAFF
>TRBV29-1|TRBJ2-1
CSATTGLKDEQFF
>TRBV25-1|TRBJ2-2
CASRRGSNTGELFF
>TRBV4-3|TRBJ2-1
CASSQFSGVYNEQFF
>TRBV2|TRBJ1-1
CARGQVRTEAFF
>TRBV14|TRBJ1-4
CASSQTTGRKLFF
>TRBV21-1|TRBJ2-7
CASTPRDRELYEQYF
>TRBV19|TRBJ1-2
CASSRYYGYTF
>TRBV12-3/TRBV12-4|TRBJ2-7
CASRVTGSNEQYF
>TRBV5-6|TRBJ1-2
CASSKGGDHYGYTF
>TRBV29-1|TRBJ2-6
CSVYRGPGANVLTF
>TRBV6-2/TRBV6-3|TRBJ2-2
CASSRRAGGTGELFF
>TRBV28|TRBJ2-7
CASSFAGQLDEQYF
>TRBV5-4|TRBJ2-3
CASSPSRSTDTQYF
>TRBV7-9|TRBJ2-1
CASSLEVAEQFF
>TRBV7-9|TRBJ1-1
CASQTSATEAFF
>TRBV24-1|TRBJ1-2
CATSLNKNYGYTF
>TRBV12-3/TRBV12-4|TRBJ2-2
CASSTLSNTGELFF
>TRBV6-5|TRBJ1-5
CASSYSFQGATNQPQHF
>TRBV12-3/TRBV12-4|TRBJ2-3
CASSPVTRTQYF
>TRBV20-1|TRBJ1-3
CSARDLQGDRENTIYF
>TRBV20-1|TRBJ2-1
CSASGGTSDEQFF
>TRBV23-1|TRBJ2-2
CASSHAWAGELFF
>TRBV9|TRBJ2-5
CASSGPSGRETQYF
>TRBV6-2/TRBV6-3|TRBJ2-1
CASGLAGVGGGIYNEQFF
>TRBV3-1|TRBJ2-1
CASSQRTGVRSNEQFF
>TRBV2|TRBJ2-7
CASSGTGGGYF
>TRBV20-1|TRBJ2-6
CSARDMDRGISGANVLTF
>TRBV30|TRBJ2-1
CAAGGVSSYNEQFF
>TRBV24-1|TRBJ2-1
CATSDRSGSSYNEQFF
>TRBV24-1|TRBJ2-2
CATSDHSGRWNTGELFF
>TRBV7-3|TRBJ2-1
CASSPRHSRGEQFF
>TRBV3-1|TRBJ2-1
CASSQDHLAGGRGEQFF
>TRBV30|TRBJ2-6
CAWSTSRQNSGANVLTF
>TRBV15|TRBJ1-6
CATSREQVDSPLHF
>TRBV6-1|TRBJ2-3
CASNVPGVDTQYF
>TRBV7-2|TRBJ2-2
CASKDRGGRELFF
>TRBV5-1|TRBJ2-7
CASSLESAYEQYF
>TRBV20-1|TRBJ2-5
CSASPAGLAGEQSQYF
>TRBV6-5|TRBJ2-7
CASSYLSRSPYEQYF
>TRBV18|TRBJ2-7
CASSPLGSTSAYEQYF
>TRBV5-1|TRBJ2-1
CASSLGDGEQFF
>TRBV5-6|TRBJ1-5
CASSLGENQPQHF
>TRBV6-2/TRBV6-3|TRBJ2-5
CASSYRTGKETQYF
>TRBV15|TRBJ2-2
CATSRALAGGTGELFF
>TRBV29-1|TRBJ2-7
CSVGFFGRGHYEQYF
>TRBV15|TRBJ2-5
CATTLGRTETQYF
>TRBV7-9|TRBJ2-5
CASSRTGRPETQYF
>TRBV5-6|TRBJ2-1
CASSLVGHLYNEQFF
>TRBV7-3|TRBJ2-1
CASSLWTGGGRSYNEQFF
>TRBV27|TRBJ2-3
CASSSRGVDTQYF
>TRBV4-3|TRBJ2-5
CASSQGTGGPLQETQYF
>TRBV20-1|TRBJ2-1
CSAALGASVYNEQFF
>TRBV29-1|TRBJ2-1
CSSSLGNEQFF
>TRBV28|TRBJ2-5
CASRTAGGWETQYF
>TRBV10-3|TRBJ2-3
CASQGRLAVVQYF
>TRBV19|TRBJ2-1
CATRGSGRASSYNEQFF